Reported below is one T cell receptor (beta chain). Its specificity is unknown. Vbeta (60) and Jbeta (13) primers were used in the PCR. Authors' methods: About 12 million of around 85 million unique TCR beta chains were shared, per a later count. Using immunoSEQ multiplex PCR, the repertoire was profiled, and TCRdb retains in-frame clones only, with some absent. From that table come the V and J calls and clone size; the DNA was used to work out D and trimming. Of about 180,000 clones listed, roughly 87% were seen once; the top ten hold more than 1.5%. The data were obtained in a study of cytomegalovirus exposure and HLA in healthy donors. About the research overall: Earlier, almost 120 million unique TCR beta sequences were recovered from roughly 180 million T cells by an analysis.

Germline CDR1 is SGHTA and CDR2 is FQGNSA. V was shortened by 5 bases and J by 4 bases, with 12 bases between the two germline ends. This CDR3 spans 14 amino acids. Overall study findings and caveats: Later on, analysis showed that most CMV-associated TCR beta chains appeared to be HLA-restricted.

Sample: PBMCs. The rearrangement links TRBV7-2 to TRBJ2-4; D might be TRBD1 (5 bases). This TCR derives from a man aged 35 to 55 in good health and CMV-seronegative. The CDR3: CASSIWGGKNIQYF. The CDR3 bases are TGTGCCAGCAGCATCTGGGGCGGTAAAAACATTCAGTACTTC.